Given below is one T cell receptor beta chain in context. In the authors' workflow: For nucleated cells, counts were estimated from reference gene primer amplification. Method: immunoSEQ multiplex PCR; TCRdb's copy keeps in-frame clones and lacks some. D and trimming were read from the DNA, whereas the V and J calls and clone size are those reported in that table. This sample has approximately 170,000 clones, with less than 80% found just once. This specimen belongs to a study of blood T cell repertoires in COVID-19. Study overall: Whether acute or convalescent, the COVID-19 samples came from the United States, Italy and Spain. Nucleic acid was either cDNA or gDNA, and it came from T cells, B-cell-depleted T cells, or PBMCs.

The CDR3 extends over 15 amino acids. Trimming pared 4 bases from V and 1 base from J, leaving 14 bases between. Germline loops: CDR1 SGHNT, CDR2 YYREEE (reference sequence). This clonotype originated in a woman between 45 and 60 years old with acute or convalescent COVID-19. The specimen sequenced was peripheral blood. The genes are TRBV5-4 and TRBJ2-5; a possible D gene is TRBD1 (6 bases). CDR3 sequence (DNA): TGTGCCAGCAGCCGTAAAAGACAGGCCCAAGAGACCCAGTACTTC. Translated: CASSRKRQAQETQYF. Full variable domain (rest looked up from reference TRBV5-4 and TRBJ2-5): ETGVTQSPTHLIKTRGQQVTLRCSSQSGHNTVSWYQQALGQGPQFIFQYYREEENGRGNFPPRFSGLQFPNYSSELNVNALELDDSALYLCASSRKRQAQETQYFGPGTRLLVL.